This TCR beta chain originates from a study of control samples from healthy donors and cancer patients. CDR3 size: 13 residues. Trimming cost V 5 bases and J 1 base, with 8 bases left between them. Germline lookup yields CDR1 SNHLY and CDR2 FYNNEI. Assay used: immunoSEQ multiplex PCR; TCRdb lists only in-frame clones, some missing. The table has approximately 9,900 clones, roughly nine tenths seen once. The sample consisted of PBMCs. The receptor was derived from a man between 60 and 70 years old with colorectal cancer. V and J are TRBV2 and TRBJ1-1; no definite D call. The CDR3 loop reads CASSRETNTEAFF. The CDR3 nucleotides read TGTGCCAGCAGTAGGGAAACGAACACTGAAGCTTTCTTT.